The next 28 T cell receptor beta chains were all read from a single sample in a study of post-analysis software for immune sequencing data (dated by TCRdb to about 2015). The library was obtained by PCR. The sequencer listed for this sample is Illumina HiSeq 2500. Unique molecular identifiers were incorporated into TCR beta cDNA libraries to reduce PCR and sequencing biases. The raw public data were reprocessed by TCRdb itself: fastp quality trimming at Q25, MiXCR clonotype calling, in-frame beta chains only. Under each unique CDR3 protein, matching rows form one entry showing the most common genes and DNA. Counted in this sample were about 200,000 distinct CDR3 sequences; approximately 28% of them appeared once. About 3.7% of the sample lies in the top ten. Which antigens these TCRs recognize remains unknown. Broad study findings and their caveats: A handful of TRBV segments, including TRBV5-6, TRBV5-1 and TRBV20-1, were significantly more frequent in patients than controls.

Sequences were obtained from blood. These TCRs come from a girl aged 2-17 years with multiple sclerosis.

In the case of this clonotype: A clone one base away is much larger, so this may be a read error. The chain has TRBV29-1 and TRBJ2-7; D is unclear. The CDR3 runs to 12 residues. Per the germline V gene, CDR1 is SQVTM and CDR2 is ANQGSEA. The CDR3 coding sequence is TGCAGCGTTGAAGAACAGCCCTACGAGCGGTACTTC. This encodes CSVEEQPYERYF.

This clonotype has more than one count but fewer than ten. The chain combines TRBV20-1 with TRBJ1-2, with TRBD1 matching over 9 bases. V shed 5 bases, J shed 1 base, and the junction held 11 bases outside the gene matches. The CDR3 runs 16 residues. Germline values: CDR1 DFQATT, CDR2 SNEGSKA (reference sequence). The CDR3 DNA reads as TGCAGTGCTCGCCGGACAGGGGAAGGGGATAACTATGGCTACACCTTC. Protein: CSARRTGEGDNYGYTF.

This clonotype was observed a few times. This chain joins TRBV7-9 and TRBJ1-1; D not certain. CDR1 and CDR2 from the germline V gene are SEHNR and FQNEAQ (reference sequence). CDR3 length: 13 residues. V was pared by 1 base and J by 5 bases, with 8 bases between. The CDR3 spells CASSLERRTEAFF. Written as DNA, the CDR3 is TGTGCCAGCAGCTTAGAGCGTCGTACTGAAGCTTTCTTT.

The V gene is TRBV12-3 or TRBV12-4, the J gene TRBJ1-1; 9 bases align to TRBD1. The CDR3 has 14 amino acids. With 9 bases clipped from V and 1 base from J, the junction kept 6 bases outside the gene matches. CDR3 coding DNA: TGTGCCAGTGGAACGGACAGGGGGAACACTGAAGCTTTCTTT. This encodes CASGTDRGNTEAFF.

Many counts were recorded for this clonotype. The chain employs TRBV6-5 and TRBJ2-7, with TRBD2 matching 10 bases. Germline CDR1 reads MNHEY; CDR2 reads SVGAGI. The V and J ends lost 6 bases and 2 bases, in that order; junction bases with no gene match: 4. The length of the CDR3 is 14 residues. The CDR3 loop reads CASSRTSGTYEQYF. The CDR3 coding sequence is TGTGCCAGCAGCCGGACTAGCGGTACCTACGAGCAGTACTTC.

This clonotype showed up many times. The rearrangement links TRBV20-1 to TRBJ2-7; TRBD2 might be the D (6 bases). This CDR3 contains 12 residues. The V and J ends lost 4 bases and 2 bases respectively, with 9 bases between them. Germline CDR1 DFQATT, CDR2 SNEGSKA (reference sequence). The CDR3 coding sequence is TGCAGTGCTAAAAGGAGGGCCTACGAGCAGTACTTC. It specifies CSAKRRAYEQYF.

The chain has TRBV18 and TRBJ2-1; D unresolved. Germline lookup yields CDR1 KGHSH and CDR2 LQKENI. This CDR3 is built from 14 residues. V gave up 6 bases and J gave up 3 bases, with 12 bases separating them. The CDR3 nucleotides are TGTGCCAGCTCCCGGGCCCTCCTCTACAATGAGCAGTTCTTC. Protein sequence: CASSRALLYNEQFF.

In this sample, this clonotype turned up a few times. V gene TRBV2 combines with J gene TRBJ2-1; D uncertain. V lost 4 bases and J lost 0, with 7 bases in between. CDR1 is SNHLY, CDR2 FYNNEI, per germline. This CDR3 comprises 14 residues. CDR3 region: CASSAHVSYNEQFF. The CDR3 DNA reads as TGTGCCAGCAGTGCCCACGTCTCCTACAATGAGCAGTTCTTC.

The chain couples TRBV28 to TRBJ1-1; 9 bases fit TRBD1. CDR1 and CDR2 (germline): MDHEN, SYDVKM. The V and J ends lost 7 bases and 4 bases, in that order; junction bases with no gene match: 10. The CDR3 covers 15 residues. The CDR3: CASTTPRQGGTEAFF. In DNA, the CDR3 is TGTGCCAGCACCACGCCTCGACAGGGGGGCACTGAAGCTTTCTTT.

On this clonotype: A much larger clonotype is one base distant, so this may be a read error. The chain is built from TRBV20-1 and TRBJ2-7, with D perhaps matching TRBD1 (5 bases). The V gene lost 0 bases and the J gene lost 7 bases, with 19 bases spanning the gap. The CDR3 spans 15 residues. Per germline, CDR1 DFQATT and CDR2 SNEGSKA (reference sequence). This CDR3 reads CSARDSGHSYNEQYF. The CDR3 DNA reads as TGCAGTGCTAGAGATTCAGGACACTCCTACAATGAGCAGTACTTC.

This clonotype was found a few times. The J gene is TRBJ1-6, the V gene TRBV20-1; D gene ambiguous. This CDR3 is built from 15 residues. Trimming took off 2 bases at V and 0 bases at J, with 8 bases between the two ends. Germline V lookup: CDR1 DFQATT, CDR2 SNEGSKA (reference sequence). The CDR3 DNA sequence: TGCAGTGCTAGACACAGAGGCTCCTATAATTCACCCCTCCACTTT. Protein: CSARHRGSYNSPLHF.

This clonotype was counted between two and nine times. This chain links TRBV7-6 with TRBJ1-1; D is unresolved. V lost 6 bases and J lost 0, with 14 bases in between. The CDR3 has 15 residues. CDR1 and CDR2 from the germline V gene are SGHVS and FNYEAQ. The CDR3 here is CASSTRGGMNTEAFF. The CDR3 DNA reads TGTGCCAGCAGTACGAGAGGTGGTATGAACACTGAAGCTTTCTTT.

A single count supports this clonotype. Since a much larger clone is just one base distant, this may be a read error. The chain combines TRBV29-1 with TRBJ1-2, with D possibly TRBD1 on 5 matching bases. The CDR3 runs 13 residues. CDR1 SQVTM and CDR2 ANQGSEA come from the germline V gene. The CDR3 coding sequence is TGCGGCTCGGGGGGAGGGAGGCCGATGGACTACACCTTC. This codes for CGSGGGRPMDYTF.

This clonotype was counted only a few times. The chain is built from TRBV5-1 and TRBJ2-7, with a weak D call TRBD2 (5 bases). Trimming took off 2 bases at V and 7 bases at J, with 19 bases between the two ends. Germline CDR1 is SGHRS and CDR2 is YFSETQ. The CDR3 has 15 amino acids. CDR3: CASSFDGKPLTEQYF. In DNA, the CDR3 is TGCGCCAGCAGCTTCGACGGGAAACCCCTTACGGAGCAGTACTTC.

V usage is TRBV30 and J usage is TRBJ2-5, with D maybe TRBD2 (6 bases). The J call may be mistaken, given a closer DNA end match to TRBJ2-7. Germline CDR1 and CDR2: GTSNPN and SVGIG (reference sequence). This CDR3 contains 13 residues. The CDR3: CAWSAGLEGEQYF. CDR3 in DNA: TGTGCCTGGAGTGCGGGACTTGAAGGCGAGCAGTACTTC.

There are many counts of this clonotype. The gene calls are TRBV12-3 or TRBV12-4 and TRBJ1-5, with D possibly TRBD1 on 5 matching bases. This CDR3 has 13 residues. Deletions cut 5 bases from V and 9 bases from J, with 14 bases between. The DNA for the CDR3 is TGTGCCAGCAGTGGGGTGTCTGGGGGGCCCCAGCATTTT. Amino acid sequence: CASSGVSGGPQHF.

This clonotype was recorded at least ten times. This rearrangement joins TRBV9 to TRBJ1-2, with 9 bases identical to TRBD1. With V trimmed by 0 bases and J by 3 bases, 6 bases remained unmatched. The germline V gene encodes CDR1 SGDLS and CDR2 YYNGEE. There are 16 residues in the CDR3. The CDR3 coding sequence is TGTGCCAGCAGCGTAGACCACAGGGGGCTGCACTATGGCTACACCTTC. It specifies CASSVDHRGLHYGYTF.

Here the CDR3 DNA reads TGTGCCAGCAGTTCCAGACTCACCGGGGAGCTGTTTTTT. It specifies CASSSRLTGELFF. J is TRBJ2-2 and V is TRBV28; D is uncertain. The length of the CDR3 is 13 residues. The V end lost 4 bases, the J end lost 4 bases, and 7 bases lay between the germline ends. Germline loops: CDR1 MDHEN, CDR2 SYDVKM.

A word on this clonotype: A much larger clone sits a single nucleotide away, making a read error possible. The chain employs TRBV3-1 and TRBJ1-2; 7 bases agree with TRBD1. J lost 0 bases, V lost 6 bases, and 10 bases had no gene match. The CDR3 totals 16 residues. The germline CDR1 and CDR2 sequences are LGHDT and YNNKEL (reference sequence). The CDR3 DNA sequence: TGTGCCAGCAGACAGGGACAGAAAGCAACTAACTATGGCTACACCTTC. It specifies CASRQGQKATNYGYTF.

This sequence joins TRBV30 and TRBJ1-2; D is undetermined. The ends were cut back, 1 base at V and 4 bases at J, with 7 bases in the middle. The CDR3 is 12 residues long. Germline CDR1 GTSNPN, CDR2 SVGIG (reference sequence). The CDR3 here is CAWSGNAYGYTF. The CDR3 nucleotides are TGTGCCTGGAGTGGGAATGCCTATGGCTACACCTTC.

This clonotype turned up a few times. The chain links TRBV5-5 to TRBJ1-5; TRBD1 might be the D (6 bases). Germline-derived CDR1 and CDR2 are SGHKS and YYEKEE (reference sequence). V was trimmed by 0 bases and J by 6 bases, leaving 10 bases between them. The CDR3 is made up of 14 amino acids. CDR3 sequence: CASSLEQGSQPQHF. As DNA, the CDR3 is TGTGCCAGCAGCTTGGAACAGGGAAGTCAGCCCCAGCATTTT.

This clonotype was seen a handful of times. This chain uses TRBV25-1 with TRBJ2-2; a weak D match, TRBD1 (6 bases). Germline CDR1 reads MGHDK; CDR2 reads SYGVNS. V was trimmed by 4 bases and J by 4 bases, leaving 10 bases between them. This CDR3 comprises 14 residues. CDR3 DNA: TGTGCCAGCAGTGGGGGGCTATCCACCGGGGAGCTGTTTTTT. Translating it yields CASSGGLSTGELFF.

This clonotype was seen repeatedly, ten times or more. CDR3 loop: CASSLLQFQETQYF. The CDR3 coding sequence is TGTGCCAGCAGCTTACTACAGTTCCAAGAGACCCAGTACTTC. The gene calls are TRBV11-2 and TRBJ2-5; D remains unclear. Deletions cut 2 bases from V and 1 base from J, with 8 bases between. Per the germline V gene, CDR1 is SGHAT and CDR2 is FQNNGV. This CDR3 spans 14 amino acids.

This clonotype was seen repeatedly, ten times or more. The rearrangement links TRBV29-1 to TRBJ2-1; the D gene could be TRBD1 or TRBD2 (7 bases each). V was shortened by 4 bases and J by 9 bases, with 16 bases between the two germline ends. There are 13 residues in the CDR3. Germline CDR1 reads SQVTM; CDR2 reads ANQGSEA. The CDR3 is CSVGQGGRAEQFF. CDR3 DNA sequence: TGCAGCGTTGGACAGGGTGGGAGGGCTGAGCAGTTCTTC.

In its sample, this clonotype was seen a few times. The chain couples TRBV12-3 or TRBV12-4 to TRBJ1-6; D might be TRBD1 (6 bases). The CDR3 runs 12 residues. Trimming pared 6 bases from V and 13 bases from J, leaving 13 bases between. The CDR3 is CASSIQGRPLHF. CDR3 nucleotide sequence: TGTGCCAGCAGCATACAGGGAAGGCCCCTCCACTTT.

This clonotype has more than one count but fewer than ten. Being one base from a much bigger clone, this may be a read error. The genes are TRBV6-6 and TRBJ2-1; 7 bases line up with TRBD2. The J call is in doubt because the DNA end fits TRBJ2-7 better. CDR1 and CDR2 (germline): MNHNY, SVGAGI (reference sequence). The CDR3 consists of 14 residues. The chain's CDR3 is CATRGLETYNEQYF. In DNA form, the CDR3 reads TGTGCCACCCGAGGACTAGAGACCTACAATGAGCAGTACTTC.

The table lists this clonotype with a count of one. The chain has TRBV20-1 and TRBJ2-4; no reliable D call. Between the trimmed V and J ends, which lost 6 bases and 13 bases, there was a span of 16 bases. Germline V CDR1 and CDR2: DFQATT, SNEGSKA (reference sequence). The CDR3 spans 11 residues. For the CDR3, the DNA is TGCAGTGCCCAGACCCCTCGTGAGCAGTACTTC. Encoded protein: CSAQTPREQYF.

This clonotype was counted a single time. The chain couples TRBV18 to TRBJ2-1; TRBD1 is a possible D gene (5 bases). Between the trimmed V and J ends, which lost 8 bases and 5 bases, there was a span of 13 bases. The CDR3 runs to 13 residues. The germline V gene has CDR1 KGHSH and CDR2 LQKENI. The DNA for the CDR3 is TGTGCCAGCGTTCAGGGAATTGACAATGAGCAGTTCTTC. It codes for CASVQGIDNEQFF.